This note documents a single T cell receptor beta chain sequence. Clones were read by immunoSEQ multiplex PCR, and TCRdb kept only the in-frame ones, dropping some. The data contain 70,000 to 100,000 clones, around 88% of them seen just once; the ten biggest clones take up more than 1%. The sample is drawn from a study of blood T cell repertoires in COVID-19. Study information: PBMCs, B-cell-depleted T cells, or T cells were the source of the cDNA or gDNA that made up the material.

V lost 5 bases, J lost 8 bases, and 12 bases lay in between. CDR1 is KGHDR, CDR2 SFDVKD, per germline. The CDR3 has 12 residues. The chain couples TRBV24-1 to TRBJ2-7; D not resolved. The sequence was obtained from a man older than 75 with active or convalescent COVID-19. Sequencing was carried out using peripheral blood. CDR3 amino acids: CATSAHNSKQYF. The CDR3 DNA reads as TGTGCCACCAGTGCCCATAACTCCAAGCAGTACTTC.